Following are 24 T cell receptor beta chains from one sample sequenced in a study of blood T cell repertoires in COVID-19. Clones were read by immunoSEQ multiplex PCR, and TCRdb kept only the in-frame ones, dropping some. This sample has approximately 400,000 clones, with more than 70% found just once. Material for sequencing was PBMCs or T cells enriched from blood (not recorded which). The receptors here all came from a woman between 18 and 29 years old who had recovered from COVID-19.

The rearrangement joins TRBV6-5 to TRBJ1-3, with a possible D match to TRBD1 (5 bases). Deletions cut 2 bases from V and 3 bases from J, with 14 bases between. Per germline, CDR1 MNHEY and CDR2 SVGAGI. This CDR3 spans 16 amino acids. The CDR3 nucleotides are TGTGCCAGCAGTTACAGTGGGGGGGGGAGTGGAAACACCATATATTTT. Translated: CASSYSGGGSGNTIYF.

The V gene is TRBV6-6, the J gene TRBJ1-1; TRBD1 matches at 8 bases. V shed 7 bases, J shed 5 bases, and the junction held 9 bases outside the gene matches. This CDR3 has 14 amino acids. The germline CDR1 and CDR2 sequences are MNHNY and SVGAGI (reference sequence). The CDR3 region is CASNEDRVGTEAFF. The DNA for the CDR3 is TGTGCCAGCAATGAGGACAGGGTTGGAACTGAAGCTTTCTTT.

This chain uses TRBV25-1 with TRBJ2-7; no clear D gene. V lost 5 bases and J 4 bases, leaving 6 bases between the germline ends. CDR1 MGHDK and CDR2 SYGVNS come from the germline V gene. CDR3 size: 11 residues. The DNA of the CDR3 is TGTGCCAGCAGTCTATCTTACGAGCAGTACTTC. Translation gives CASSLSYEQYF.

The chain links TRBV7-3 to TRBJ1-1, with D tentatively TRBD1 (6 bases). Germline-derived CDR1 and CDR2 are SGHTA and FQGTGA. CDR3 length: 13 residues. Trimming took off 4 bases at V and 7 bases at J, with 13 bases between the two ends. The CDR3 here is CASSSAGDYEAFF. The CDR3 region has the DNA TGTGCCAGCAGCTCAGCAGGGGATTATGAAGCTTTCTTT.

Worth noting for this clone: Other DNA sequences of this sample code for an identical CDR3. CDR3 in DNA: TGCGCCAGCAGCCAGGGCAGCTCTGGAAACACCATATATTTT. Encoded protein: CASSQGSSGNTIYF. The chain has TRBV4-1 and TRBJ1-3, with D hard to call. There are 14 residues in the CDR3. Between the trimmed V and J ends, which lost 3 bases and 0 bases, there was a span of 6 bases. Germline-derived CDR1 and CDR2 are MGHRA and YSYEKL.

The CDR3 nucleotides read TGTGCCAGTAGTATAGAGGGAGGCCGGTCGGATACGCAGTATTTT. This sequence encodes CASSIEGGRSDTQYF. The rearrangement joins TRBV19 to TRBJ2-3; tentatively, D is TRBD2 (6 bases). This CDR3 comprises 15 residues. Germline V gives CDR1 LNHDA, CDR2 SQIVND (reference sequence). Trimming took off 0 bases at V and 6 bases at J, with 13 bases between the two ends.

The chain employs TRBV10-2 and TRBJ2-7, with a tentative D call TRBD2 (6 bases). Germline CDR1 and CDR2: WSHSY and SAAADI. The CDR3 is 14 amino acids. Trimming stripped 9 bases from V and 3 bases from J, with 18 bases between. This chain's CDR3 is CASVNPGDFYEQYF. The CDR3 coding sequence is TGCGCCAGTGTAAATCCGGGGGATTTCTACGAGCAGTACTTC.

V usage is TRBV9 and J usage is TRBJ2-5, with D perhaps matching TRBD1 (5 bases). CDR1 and CDR2 (germline): SGDLS, YYNGEE. Deletions cut 1 base from V and 2 bases from J, with 12 bases between. This CDR3 spans 15 amino acids. The CDR3 is CASSVTPRDQETQYF. The DNA for the CDR3 is TGTGCCAGCAGCGTAACGCCCAGGGATCAAGAGACCCAGTACTTC.

This chain uses TRBV24-1 with TRBJ2-1; a possible D gene is TRBD2 (7 bases). This CDR3 region has 16 residues. Germline V gene data show CDR1 as KGHDR and CDR2 as SFDVKD. V lost 0 bases and J 10 bases, leaving 18 bases between the germline ends. The CDR3 nucleotides read TGTGCCACCAGTGATTTGTCGGTTTCGGGGGGCCAAGAGCAGTTCTTC. It yields the protein CATSDLSVSGGQEQFF.

The V gene is TRBV30, the J gene TRBJ1-1; D uncertain. This CDR3 contains 13 residues. The germline V and J ends were trimmed by 0 bases and 3 bases, with 8 bases remaining between them. Looked up from germline, CDR1 is GTSNPN and CDR2 is SVGIG (reference sequence). The DNA for the CDR3 is TGTGCCTGGAGTGTGAATACGGACACTGAAGCTTTCTTT. Its protein is CAWSVNTDTEAFF.

The chain uses TRBV7-9 and TRBJ1-4; 8 bases fit TRBD1. V lost 4 bases to trimming and J lost 8 bases; unmatched junction nucleotides: 12. Per germline, CDR1 SEHNR and CDR2 FQNEAQ (reference sequence). This CDR3 has 16 amino acids. The CDR3 DNA reads as TGTGCCAGCAGCTCAACCTACAGGGGGAGGGAAGAAAAACTGTTTTTT. Amino acids: CASSSTYRGREEKLFF.

This clone occurred once. The chain has TRBV11-2 and TRBJ2-1; D not resolved. The germline gives CDR1 SGHAT, CDR2 FQNNGV. The CDR3 is 11 residues long. Trimming stripped 3 bases from V and 5 bases from J, with 2 bases between. CDR3 in amino acids: CASSFNNEQFF. In DNA, the CDR3 is TGTGCCAGCAGCTTCAACAATGAGCAGTTCTTC.

The V and J genes are TRBV28 and TRBJ1-5, with 9 bases lining up with TRBD1. CDR1 and CDR2 (germline): MDHEN, SYDVKM. The length of the CDR3 is 15 residues. Trimming removed 4 bases from V and 6 bases from J; junction bases left unmatched: 7. For the CDR3, the DNA is TGTGCCAGCAGTTGGGGACAGGGCTTCGTTCAGCCCCAGCATTTT. Its translation: CASSWGQGFVQPQHF.

The chain is built from TRBV12-5 and TRBJ2-1; 11 bases map to TRBD1. V shed 7 bases, J shed 3 bases, and the junction held 8 bases outside the gene matches. The germline V gene encodes CDR1 LGHNT and CDR2 FRNRAP. This CDR3 region has 16 residues. The CDR3 nucleotides read TGTGCTAGTGAGCCCCTAGGGACAGGGGGCTACAATGAGCAGTTCTTC. Its protein is CASEPLGTGGYNEQFF.

The chain combines TRBV7-2 with TRBJ2-1; TRBD1 aligns across 7 bases. CDR3 size: 16 residues. Germline CDR1 SGHTA, CDR2 FQGNSA. V lost 6 bases to trimming and J lost 3 bases; unmatched junction nucleotides: 11. CDR3 in DNA: TGTGCCAGCAGGACTGGACAGGCAATTCTCTACAATGAGCAGTTCTTC. Translated, it gives CASRTGQAILYNEQFF.

The V call is TRBV5-1, the J call TRBJ2-5; D possibly corresponds to TRBD1 (6 bases). Germline V gene sequence: CDR1 SGHRS, CDR2 YFSETQ. The CDR3 has 14 amino acids. V shed 0 bases and J shed 3 bases, with 9 bases lying between them. CDR3: CASSLGDKKETQYF. CDR3 DNA: TGCGCCAGCAGCTTGGGGGACAAGAAAGAGACCCAGTACTTC.

The chain couples TRBV10-1 to TRBJ2-7; tentatively, D is TRBD1 (6 bases). The CDR3 is 12 residues long. V was trimmed by 6 bases and J by 7 bases, leaving 13 bases between them. CDR1 WNHNN and CDR2 SYGVQD come from the germline V gene (reference sequence). CDR3 in amino acids: CASSFRGGEQYF. DNA of the CDR3: TGCGCCAGCAGCTTCAGGGGTGGAGAGCAGTACTTC.

This rearrangement joins TRBV11-2 to TRBJ2-7; tentative D call: TRBD2 (7 bases). Germline CDR1 and CDR2: SGHAT and FQNNGV. This CDR3 is built from 16 residues. With 6 bases removed from V and 1 base from J, the gap between germline ends came to 19 bases. CDR3 nucleotide sequence: TGTGCCAGCAGTCCCCTGGGGGGGCCTAGATCCTACGAGCAGTACTTC. It encodes CASSPLGGPRSYEQYF.

The chain links TRBV5-6 to TRBJ2-7, with D uncertain. Germline CDR1 reads SGHDT; CDR2 reads YYEEEE. Trimming cost V 4 bases and J 0 bases, with 8 bases left between them. There are 13 residues in the CDR3. CDR3 amino acids: CASSLGSSYEQYF. For the CDR3, the DNA is TGTGCCAGCAGCCTGGGTAGCTCCTACGAGCAGTACTTC.

In its sample, this clone was seen once. The chain links TRBV28 to TRBJ2-7; perhaps TRBD1 as D (6 bases). CDR1 MDHEN and CDR2 SYDVKM come from the germline V gene. Deletions cut 2 bases from V and 3 bases from J, with 14 bases between. This CDR3 is 15 amino acids long. The CDR3 region is CASSLGSGDDYEQYF. The CDR3 bases are TGTGCCAGCAGTTTAGGGTCAGGGGATGACTACGAGCAGTACTTC.

The chain employs TRBV27 and TRBJ2-5, with 7 bases that match TRBD1. J lost 0 bases, V lost 4 bases, and 14 bases had no gene match. The CDR3 contains 18 residues. Looked up from germline, CDR1 is MNHEY and CDR2 is SMNVEV (reference sequence). This chain's CDR3 is CASSYFFPRGRNQETQYF. The CDR3, as DNA: TGTGCCAGCAGTTACTTCTTCCCCAGGGGGAGAAACCAAGAGACCCAGTACTTC.

V is TRBV28 and J is TRBJ2-3, with TRBD1 identical over 7 bases. The V gene end was trimmed by 5 bases and the J gene end by 4 bases; junction bases not matched to a gene: 9. The CDR3 runs to 15 residues. Germline CDR1 MDHEN, CDR2 SYDVKM. CDR3 DNA: TGTGCCAGCAGTGACGAGGGGGCATTCTCAGATACGCAGTATTTT. Its translation: CASSDEGAFSDTQYF.

The chain has TRBV6-5 and TRBJ2-5, with D possibly matching TRBD2 (5 bases). Trimming cost V 10 bases and J 5 bases, with 11 bases left between them. Looked up from germline, CDR1 is MNHEY and CDR2 is SVGAGI. The CDR3 loop spans 11 amino acids. CDR3 nucleotide sequence: TGTGCCACCGGGGTCTGGGAGACCCAGTACTTC. It codes for CATGVWETQYF.

This rearrangement joins TRBV7-6 to TRBJ1-5; maybe TRBD1 (5 bases). The germline V gene has CDR1 SGHVS and CDR2 FNYEAQ. The CDR3 totals 16 residues. V lost 0 bases and J 5 bases, leaving 14 bases between the germline ends. The CDR3 spells CASSLAWGEKDQPQHF. The CDR3 DNA reads TGTGCCAGCAGCTTAGCCTGGGGGGAAAAGGATCAGCCCCAGCATTTT.